This TCR beta chain is drawn from a study of blood T cell repertoires in COVID-19. On the study more broadly: Spain, Italy and the United States supplied samples that represented acute and convalescent COVID-19.

Produced via immunoSEQ multiplex PCR; TCRdb's table is partial and in-frame only. The sample has 200,000 to 250,000 clones; around 78% are singletons. V gave up 4 bases and J gave up 3 bases, with 13 bases separating them. Germline CDR1 reads SGHDT; CDR2 reads YYEEEE. This CDR3 region has 15 residues. The table lists this clone with a count of one. V gene TRBV5-6 combines with J gene TRBJ2-2; D might be TRBD2 (5 bases). The material sequenced was peripheral blood. The TCR sequence derives from an older woman with active or convalescent COVID-19. Written as DNA, the CDR3 is TGTGCCAGCAGCCTGGCCGGGGTGTACACCGGGGAGCTGTTTTTT. As protein: CASSLAGVYTGELFF.